The 25 T cell receptor beta chains in this list originate from one sample, sequenced in a study of cytomegalovirus exposure and HLA in healthy donors. The PCR ran on 60 Vbeta and 13 Jbeta primers. Generated by immunoSEQ multiplex PCR, the TCRdb table keeps only in-frame clones and is missing some. The repertoire consists of tens of thousands of clones, with about 77% occurring once and the leading ten covering over 9.5%. Sequences were obtained from PBMCs. These receptors came from a man aged 35-49 years in good health and CMV-seronegative.

This clone was found once. The sample carries other DNA sequences with the same CDR3. The rearrangement links TRBV27 to TRBJ2-2; 8 positions agree with TRBD1. The CDR3 length is 15 residues. After removal of 5 bases from V and 0 bases from J, the junction contained 2 bases not matched to a gene. From germline, CDR1 is MNHEY and CDR2 SMNVEV (reference sequence). CDR3 in DNA: TGTGCCAGCAGTGCGGACAGGGCGAACACCGGGGAGCTGTTTTTT. Its protein product is CASSADRANTGELFF.

The CDR3 DNA sequence: TGCGCCAGCAGCCAAGAGGGTCACCTCAGGGGGGAAAAACTGTTTTTT. Protein: CASSQEGHLRGEKLFF. The chain uses TRBV4-1 and TRBJ1-4; 7 positions agree with TRBD1. Germline loops: CDR1 MGHRA, CDR2 YSYEKL. The trim removed 0 bases at V and 8 bases at J, leaving 9 bases unmatched. The CDR3 length is 16 residues.

This chain uses TRBV9 with TRBJ2-4; TRBD2 matches at 7 bases. CDR1 is SGDLS, CDR2 YYNGEE, per germline. With V trimmed by 4 bases and J by 0 bases, 13 bases remained unmatched. The CDR3 consists of 18 residues. The CDR3 is CASSLSPGGGLAKNIQYF. The DNA of the CDR3 is TGTGCCAGCAGCCTAAGCCCCGGCGGGGGACTAGCCAAAAACATTCAGTACTTC.

This chain joins TRBV5-1 and TRBJ2-2, with 7 bases identical to TRBD2. Germline V gene lookup returns CDR1 SGHRS and CDR2 YFSETQ. The CDR3 is 17 amino acids. V was clipped by 0 bases and J by 4 bases; unmatched bases: 9. The CDR3 loop reads CASSLAGGSSGTGELFF. CDR3 coding DNA: TGCGCCAGCAGCTTGGCCGGCGGGAGTTCGGGCACCGGGGAGCTGTTTTTT.

This chain links TRBV6-5 with TRBJ1-1; weak D call: TRBD1 (5 bases). The germline V and J ends were trimmed by 4 bases and 4 bases, with 13 bases remaining between them. From germline, CDR1 is MNHEY and CDR2 SVGAGI. The CDR3 consists of 14 residues. In DNA form, the CDR3 reads TGTGCCAGCAGTTTTACAGGAGCGTCCACTGAAGCTTTCTTT. Protein sequence: CASSFTGASTEAFF.

This chain connects TRBV2 to TRBJ2-5; TRBD2 agrees at 7 bases. Germline V gene data show CDR1 as SNHLY and CDR2 as FYNNEI. With V trimmed by 7 bases and J by 5 bases, 13 bases remained unmatched. This CDR3 contains 15 residues. The chain's CDR3 is CASIAAGKTGETQYF. CDR3 DNA sequence: TGTGCCAGCATAGCAGCGGGGAAGACCGGGGAGACCCAGTACTTC. Drawing the rest from reference TRBV2 and TRBJ2-5, the complete variable domain is EPEVTQTPSHQVTQMGQEVILRCVPISNHLYFYWYRQILGQKVEFLVSFYNNEISEKSEIFDDQFSVERPDGSNFTLKIRSTKLEDSAMYFCASIAAGKTGETQYFGPGTRLLVL.

The V gene is TRBV2, the J gene TRBJ2-3; 13 bases agree with TRBD2. The CDR3 spans 15 residues. The germline V gene encodes CDR1 SNHLY and CDR2 FYNNEI. V lost 7 bases to trimming and J lost 1 base; unmatched junction nucleotides: 2. The CDR3 here is CASTGLAGGTDTQYF. The DNA of the CDR3 is TGTGCCAGCACCGGACTAGCGGGAGGCACAGATACGCAGTATTTT.

The chain is built from TRBV5-1 and TRBJ1-6, with 8 bases that match TRBD1. Germline values: CDR1 SGHRS, CDR2 YFSETQ. The CDR3 is made up of 16 amino acids. Germline trimming cut 5 bases from V and 4 bases from J; bases unmatched to any gene: 8. CDR3 sequence: CASRRQGTGYNSPLHF. Written as DNA, the CDR3 is TGCGCCAGCAGAAGACAGGGGACCGGGTATAATTCACCCCTCCACTTT.

CDR3: CASGPTRSGSYEQYF. CDR3 sequence (DNA): TGCGCCAGCGGTCCGACCCGGAGTGGATCCTACGAGCAGTACTTC. J is TRBJ2-5 and V is TRBV5-1; D is unclear. The J call may not be correct, given that the DNA end is closer to TRBJ2-7. The CDR3 runs to 15 residues. CDR1 is SGHRS, CDR2 YFSETQ, per germline.

V and J are TRBV19 and TRBJ2-2, with D perhaps TRBD2 (6 bases). The CDR3 is 15 residues long. CDR1 and CDR2 from the germline V gene are LNHDA and SQIVND (reference sequence). Trimming shortened V by 9 bases and J by 2 bases, and 16 bases separated the two germline ends. The CDR3 is CASRQDYQNTGELFF. The CDR3 bases are TGTGCCAGCCGCCAGGACTACCAAAACACCGGGGAGCTGTTTTTT.

The J gene is TRBJ1-1, the V gene TRBV6-1; D possibly corresponds to TRBD1 (5 bases). V shed 10 bases and J shed 4 bases, with 10 bases lying between them. The CDR3 covers 11 residues. Germline CDR1 and CDR2: MNHNS and SASEGT. The CDR3 DNA follows: TGTGCCACTAAAAGGGGCACTGAAGCTTTCTTT. Protein product: CATKRGTEAFF.

This sequence joins TRBV5-1 and TRBJ2-5, with TRBD1 as a possible D gene (6 bases). The ends were cut back, 5 bases at V and 5 bases at J, with 10 bases in the middle. There are 12 residues in the CDR3. CDR1 and CDR2 (germline): SGHRS, YFSETQ. The CDR3: CASSRTAETQYF. The CDR3 DNA is TGCGCCAGCAGTCGGACAGCCGAGACCCAGTACTTC.

V is TRBV28 and J is TRBJ2-1; 10 bases line up with TRBD2. Germline CDR1 MDHEN, CDR2 SYDVKM. Germline trimming cut 3 bases from V and 1 base from J; bases unmatched to any gene: 9. The length of the CDR3 is 18 residues. CDR3 sequence (DNA): TGTGCCAGCAGTTTGGCTAGCGGGAGTACTAGGTCCTACAATGAGCAGTTCTTC. Encoded protein: CASSLASGSTRSYNEQFF.

The rearrangement joins TRBV9 to TRBJ2-2; 10 bases are shared with TRBD2. The CDR3 covers 19 residues. Germline assignment: CDR1 SGDLS and CDR2 YYNGEE. Trimming removed 4 bases from V and 7 bases from J; junction bases left unmatched: 19. The CDR3 here is CASSSSTQRGGPVIGELFF. The CDR3, as DNA: TGTGCCAGCAGCTCGTCCACGCAGCGGGGGGGCCCAGTTATCGGGGAGCTGTTTTTT.

This chain joins TRBV18 and TRBJ2-1; TRBD2 matches 13 bases. This CDR3 has 16 amino acids. The germline V gene has CDR1 KGHSH and CDR2 LQKENI. V lost 0 bases and J lost 6; bases outside the gene matches: 2. CDR3 nucleotides: TGTGCCAGCTCACCACCCGGACTAGCGGGGGCCAATGAGCAGTTCTTC. It codes for CASSPPGLAGANEQFF.

The chain carries TRBV19 and TRBJ2-7; tentatively, D is TRBD1 (6 bases). CDR1 LNHDA and CDR2 SQIVND come from the germline V gene (reference sequence). Trimming left V 2 bases short and J 6 bases short, with 14 bases between. The CDR3 sequence is 14 residues long. The CDR3 bases are TGTGCCAGTAGTATAAGTGACAGGCTTTGCGAGCAGTACTTC. It yields the protein CASSISDRLCEQYF.

This chain joins TRBV19 and TRBJ2-5, with D maybe TRBD2 (5 bases). The J call may not be correct, given that the DNA end is closer to TRBJ2-7. The CDR3 runs to 14 residues. Germline-derived CDR1 and CDR2 are LNHDA and SQIVND (reference sequence). Here the CDR3 reads CASSIRGLSYEQYF. CDR3 in DNA: TGTGCCAGTAGTATTCGAGGGCTCTCCTACGAGCAGTACTTC.

V gene TRBV2 combines with J gene TRBJ1-5; TRBD1 aligns across 7 bases. Germline CDR1 is SNHLY and CDR2 is FYNNEI. The J segment lost 7 bases and the V segment lost 6 bases, leaving 15 bases of the junction unmatched. The CDR3 is 16 amino acids. In DNA, the CDR3 is TGTGCCAGCAGCAGCTACGACAGGGTTGGAGACCAGCCCCAGCATTTT. It encodes CASSSYDRVGDQPQHF.

V usage is TRBV10-2 and J usage is TRBJ2-7, with D possibly matching TRBD2 (5 bases). CDR3 size: 15 residues. Germline V gives CDR1 WSHSY, CDR2 SAAADI. V lost 2 bases to trimming and J lost 1 base, with 12 bases between them. CDR3 sequence reads: CASSEEGASSYEQYF. The DNA of the CDR3 is TGCGCCAGCAGTGAGGAGGGCGCTTCGTCCTACGAGCAGTACTTC.

The CDR3 DNA is TGCGCCAGCAGCCAAGATGCAGGTACCGGGGAGCTGTTTTTT. It codes for CASSQDAGTGELFF. The gene calls are TRBV4-1 and TRBJ2-2, with unresolved D. Per germline, CDR1 MGHRA and CDR2 YSYEKL. The CDR3 is made up of 14 amino acids. V shed 0 bases and J shed 5 bases, with 7 bases lying between them.

This chain joins TRBV7-8 and TRBJ2-7; 11 nucleotides match TRBD2. V was clipped by 6 bases and J by 6 bases; unmatched bases: 4. The germline CDR1 and CDR2 sequences are SGHVS and FQNEAQ. This CDR3 region has 13 residues. CDR3 loop: CASRGLAGLEQYF. In DNA form, the CDR3 reads TGTGCCAGCAGAGGACTAGCGGGTCTCGAGCAGTACTTC. Full variable domain (missing parts from reference TRBV7-8 and TRBJ2-7): GAGVSQSPRYKVAKRGQDVALRCDPISGHVSLFWYQQALGQGPEFLTYFQNEAQLDKSGLPSDRFFAERPEGSVSTLKIQRTQQEDSAVYLCASRGLAGLEQYFGPGTRLTVT.

This clone was seen a single time. The rearrangement uses TRBV19 and TRBJ1-6, with 8 bases aligning to TRBD1. Germline V gene lookup returns CDR1 LNHDA and CDR2 SQIVND (reference sequence). CDR3 length: 14 residues. Losses at the gene ends were 6 bases for V and 7 bases for J; bases not matched to a gene: 5. The CDR3: CASSSTGGNSPLHF. The CDR3, as DNA: TGTGCCAGTAGCAGCACAGGGGGGAATTCACCCCTCCACTTT.

The rearrangement links TRBV28 to TRBJ1-4, with D perhaps TRBD1 (5 bases). CDR3 length: 16 amino acids. Germline CDR1 and CDR2: MDHEN and SYDVKM. Deletions cut 6 bases from V and 7 bases from J, with 21 bases between. CDR3 amino acids: CASRAGQAAGSEKLFF. The CDR3 DNA sequence: TGTGCCAGCAGGGCCGGACAAGCCGCGGGGAGTGAAAAACTGTTTTTT.

The rearrangement links TRBV29-1 to TRBJ1-2; D ambiguous. This CDR3 comprises 12 residues. V was pared by 4 bases and J by 1 base, with 7 bases between. Germline assignment: CDR1 SQVTM and CDR2 ANQGSEA. Here the CDR3 reads CSVVTYNYGYTF. The CDR3 DNA follows: TGCAGCGTTGTAACTTATAACTATGGCTACACCTTC.

The chain recombines TRBV6-6 with TRBJ2-3; TRBD2 matches 9 bases. After removal of 5 bases from V and 2 bases from J, the junction contained 8 bases not matched to a gene. Per germline, CDR1 MNHNY and CDR2 SVGAGI (reference sequence). This CDR3 contains 16 residues. This CDR3 is CASSPRLAGSTDTQYF. The CDR3 DNA sequence: TGTGCCAGCAGTCCGCGGCTAGCGGGATCCACAGATACGCAGTATTTT.